This T cell receptor (beta chain) was documented in a study of T cell responses to AZD1222 COVID-19 vaccine (dated by TCRdb to about 2021). Regarding the complete study: A total of about 230 trial participants underwent TCR sequencing, of whom nearly 210 received two doses of AZD1222 and 26 received two doses of the MenACWY control vaccine. Trial participants were enrolled by age into 18-55, 56-69 and 70-plus year subgroups, with about 150, 28 and 57 TCR-sequenced participants respectively. Study-wide conclusions, independent of this receptor: Nearly half of unique spike-specific TCRs reportedly recognized epitopes outside regions mutated in the B.1.351 and B.1.1.7 variants. Participants were mostly white British and included more females than males, and it was suggested by the authors that clonal diversity may have been underestimated. In the small 56-69-year group, the increase in depth fell short of significance, most likely because of low power. Vaccine-associated CD4 TCRs spanned the whole spike protein, with dominant responses in regions 160-218 and 743-854. Because no day 14 peak-response samples were available, repertoires were characterized only after the peak T cell response. Conclusions about previously exposed vaccinees are limited because only six or seven AZD1222 recipients were SARS-CoV-2 seropositive at baseline. After two AZD1222 doses, spike-specific TCR breadth and depth were significantly higher than at day 0 and than in MenACWY recipients.

The CDR3 regions of human TCRbeta chains were analyzed by immunosequencing. The original pipeline was this. Repertoire TCRs were matched against a reference library of SARS-CoV-2-specific TCRs generated with the MIRA antigen-specificity platform. Breadth meant the fraction of unique TCRs that were SARS-CoV-2-associated, whereas depth meant the fraction of total T cells that were SARS-CoV-2-associated. Using the MIRA data, each spike-specific TCR was assigned both to the spike region to which the TCR was reactive and to a CD4 or CD8 class. Log10-transformed breadth and depth values were compared by one-way ANOVA with Sidak's multiple comparisons tests. TCRdb provides this immuneACCESS table in a form limited to in-frame rearrangements. Some clones are lacking; in checked studies, under half of them reflect an unresolved V gene, and why the rest are absent is not known. From that table come the V and J calls and clone size; the DNA was used to work out D and trimming. The sample data list 150,000 or so clones, and approximately 87% of these were observed just once. The ten largest make up 4.5% to 6% of the sample.

Its CDR3 holds 13 amino acids, cysteine through phenylalanine. Here the CDR3 DNA is all that survives: 39 bases in frame from base 1. At the junction V is shortened by 8 bases and J by 0 bases, with 10 bases in between. The germline V gene gives CDR1 as ENHRY and CDR2 as SYGVKD. What this sample's time point label stands for: baseline before first vaccination. Per the publication, the treatment or condition label means: meningococcal conjugate vaccine given as trial control. Vaccinee samples were obtained from the UK trials COV001 and COV002, which included a single-blind randomized controlled phase 2/3 trial of AZD1222 (ChAdOx1 nCoV-19) in healthy adults. For TCRbeta chain sequencing, PBMC samples were collected from trial participants at day 0 and at day 28 after the second dose. As concerns this clone: The target of this receptor is not known. No per-base quality is available; no much larger clone lies one base away.

Recombination joined TRBV10-3 with TRBJ1-2; 5 matching bases give a weak D call of TRBD1. The clonotype comes from an adult in good health. The starting material was peripheral blood, obtained on day 0 of MenACWY control vaccination. CDR3 region: CAIGAEANYGYTF. DNA sequence: TGTGCCATCGGGGCTGAAGCTAACTATGGCTACACCTTC.